The rows below give T cell receptor beta chains drawn from one sample of a study of cytomegalovirus exposure and HLA in healthy donors. TCRdb keeps only in-frame clones here, not all; method: immunoSEQ multiplex PCR. Of about 160,000 clones in the sample, approximately 80% were seen once. The sequencing sample was made of PBMCs. The source is a man aged 25 to 45 in good health and CMV-seropositive. CDR3s include the opening cysteine and the closing phenylalanine or tryptophan. A D gene is named only where the DNA matches it firmly. Clone size is not always given. Where it is, it says once, few, many or a class for expanded clones.

TRBV30	TRBJ2-5	NA	TRBD2	CAWGLLAGGIETQYF	TGTGCCTGGGGCCTTCTAGCGGGGGGGATAGAGACCCAGTACTTC
TRBV11-2	TRBJ2-3	NA	NA	CASSPGTHYTDTQYF	TGTGCCAGCAGCCCCGGGACACATTACACAGATACGCAGTATTTT
TRBV5-4	TRBJ1-1	few	NA	CASRLDEGNTEAFF	TGTGCCAGCAGATTGGACGAGGGGAACACTGAAGCTTTCTTT
TRBV6-1	TRBJ1-5	once	TRBD1	CASSAGTGIQPQHF	TGTGCCAGCAGTGCTGGGACAGGGATTCAGCCCCAGCATTTT
TRBV10-3	TRBJ2-3	NA	NA	CAIRRLSTDTQYF	TGTGCCATCAGAAGACTATCCACAGATACGCAGTATTTT
TRBV29-1	TRBJ2-3	NA	TRBD1	CSVGRGTGGLDTQYF	TGCAGCGTGGGAAGGGGGACAGGGGGCTTAGATACGCAGTATTTT
TRBV28	TRBJ1-1	NA	NA	CASSTGGFYTEAFF	TGTGCCAGCAGTACGGGAGGATTTTACACTGAAGCTTTCTTT
TRBV27	TRBJ2-1	NA	TRBD2	CASGRGGSSYNEQFF	TGTGCCAGCGGGCGCGGGGGTAGCTCCTACAATGAGCAGTTCTTC
TRBV5-1	TRBJ2-5	NA	NA	CASSFGVQETQYF	TGCGCCAGCAGCTTCGGGGTTCAAGAGACCCAGTACTTC
TRBV28	TRBJ2-2	NA	NA	CATPKSGTGELFF	TGTGCCACGCCTAAGAGCGGCACCGGGGAGCTGTTTTTT
TRBV4-1	TRBJ2-7	NA	NA	CASSQVPGNPSHEQYF	TGCGCCAGCAGCCAAGTTCCGGGGAACCCCAGCCACGAGCAGTACTTC
TRBV19	TRBJ2-1	NA	TRBD2	CASSILSSGYNEQFF	TGTGCCAGTAGTATTCTGTCTAGCGGTTACAATGAGCAGTTCTTC
TRBV23-1	TRBJ2-7	NA	NA	CASPSGVQGAEQYF	TGCGCCAGCCCCTCTGGCGTGCAGGGTGCCGAGCAGTACTTC
TRBV5-1	TRBJ2-5	few	TRBD2	CASSFGAGGEETQYF	TGCGCCAGCAGCTTCGGGGCGGGGGGTGAGGAGACCCAGTACTTC
TRBV7-3	TRBJ2-2	NA	TRBD2	CASSPTSGGANTGELFF	TGTGCCAGCAGCCCCACTAGCGGGGGCGCGAACACCGGGGAGCTGTTTTTT
TRBV5-1	TRBJ2-7	NA	NA	CASSSFRGPGEQYF	TGCGCCAGCAGCTCTTTCCGGGGTCCCGGCGAGCAGTACTTC
TRBV5-6	TRBJ1-2	NA	NA	CASSLGTGFYGYTF	TGTGCCAGCAGCTTGGGTACAGGTTTCTATGGCTACACCTTC
TRBV10-3	TRBJ2-3	NA	NA	CAIRGSADTQYF	TGTGCCATCAGGGGGAGTGCAGATACGCAGTATTTT